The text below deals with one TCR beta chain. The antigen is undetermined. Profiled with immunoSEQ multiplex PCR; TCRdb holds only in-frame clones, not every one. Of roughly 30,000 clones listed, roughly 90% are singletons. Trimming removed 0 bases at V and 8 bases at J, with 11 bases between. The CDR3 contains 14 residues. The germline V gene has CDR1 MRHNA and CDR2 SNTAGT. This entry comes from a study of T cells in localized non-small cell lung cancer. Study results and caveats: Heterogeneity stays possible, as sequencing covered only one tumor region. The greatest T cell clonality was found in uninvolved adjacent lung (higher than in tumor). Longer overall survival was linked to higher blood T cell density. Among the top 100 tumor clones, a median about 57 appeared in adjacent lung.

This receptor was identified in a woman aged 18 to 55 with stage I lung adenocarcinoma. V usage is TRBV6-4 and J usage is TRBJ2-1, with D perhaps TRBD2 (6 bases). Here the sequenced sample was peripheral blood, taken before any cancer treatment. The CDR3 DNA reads TGTGCCAGCAGTGACTCGGAGGGCCCGGATGAGCAGTTCTTC. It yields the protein CASSDSEGPDEQFF.